These 28 T cell receptor beta chains were sequenced from one sample in a study of blood T cell repertoires in COVID-19 (dated by TCRdb to the early 2020s). Preparation of the library involved the immunoSEQ multiplex PCR assay. TCRdb provides this immuneACCESS table in a form limited to in-frame rearrangements. Some clones are lacking; in checked studies, under half of them reflect an unresolved V gene, and why the rest are absent is not known. The table for this sample lists 390,000 or so clones; around 89% of them were counted only once. Approximately 1% of the sample belongs to the ten largest clones. The sample taken for sequencing was PBMCs or T cells enriched from blood (not recorded which). The source is a young man who had recovered from COVID-19.

The V and J genes are TRBV6-2 or TRBV6-3 and TRBJ2-1; 10 nucleotides match TRBD1. There are 15 residues in the CDR3. Germline CDR1 reads MNHEY; CDR2 reads SVGEGT. The junction had 8 bases not matched to a gene; V was cut back by 4 bases and J by 8 bases. The CDR3 coding sequence is TGTGCCAGCAGTTTTCGACAGGGGGCTTCGGATGAGCAGTTCTTC. Protein sequence: CASSFRQGASDEQFF.

There are a few counts of this clone. The genes are TRBV5-1 and TRBJ1-3; 7 bases are shared with TRBD1. The CDR3 loop spans 15 amino acids. V trimming: 3 bases; J trimming: 2 bases; junction bases outside the gene matches: 5. Germline CDR1 reads SGHRS; CDR2 reads YFSETQ. The CDR3 spells CASSSTGQAGNTIYF. CDR3 nucleotide sequence: TGCGCCAGCAGCTCGACAGGGCAGGCTGGAAACACCATATATTTT.

Comment on this clone: This sample also contains other DNA sequences that code for the same CDR3. The J gene is TRBJ2-7, the V gene TRBV7-3; 14 nucleotides line up with TRBD2. CDR3 length: 15 residues. Per the germline V gene, CDR1 is SGHTA and CDR2 is FQGTGA. J lost 4 bases, V lost 5 bases, and 4 bases had no gene match. CDR3 nucleotide sequence: TGTGCCAGCAGCCTAGGGACTAGCGGGAGTTACGAGCAGTACTTC. Protein: CASSLGTSGSYEQYF.

This rearrangement joins TRBV27 to TRBJ2-7; 7 positions match TRBD1. The length of the CDR3 is 15 residues. In germline, CDR1 is MNHEY, CDR2 SMNVEV (reference sequence). V trimming: 8 bases; J trimming: 1 base; junction bases outside the gene matches: 11. CDR3 DNA: TGTGCCAGCCTCGCCATCAGACAGGGTTCCTACGAGCAGTACTTC. Residues: CASLAIRQGSYEQYF.

The V and J genes are TRBV5-8 and TRBJ2-1; TRBD2 agrees at 7 bases. This CDR3 has 14 amino acids. The germline V gene encodes CDR1 SGHTS and CDR2 YDEGEE. Trimming at V came to 5 bases and at J to 2 bases, leaving 4 bases not matched to a gene. In DNA form, the CDR3 reads TGTGCCAGCAGGCGCGGGGGAACCTACAATGAGCAGTTCTTC. The encoded protein is CASRRGGTYNEQFF. Together with reference TRBV5-8 and TRBJ2-1, the CDR3 gives the full variable domain: EAGVTQSPTHLIKTRGQQATLRCSPISGHTSVYWYQQALGLGLQFLLWYDEGEERNRGNFPPRFSGRQFPNYSSELNVNALELEDSALYLCASRRGGTYNEQFFGPGTRLTVL.

The chain employs TRBV4-2 and TRBJ1-1; D gene uncertain. CDR1 LGHNA and CDR2 YNFKEQ come from the germline V gene. V was trimmed by 4 bases and J by 1 base, leaving 10 bases between them. CDR3 length equals 14 residues. CDR3 sequence (DNA): TGTGCCAGCAGCCTTCTCACAGAGAACACTGAAGCTTTCTTT. It is translated as CASSLLTENTEAFF.

This rearrangement joins TRBV7-2 to TRBJ1-1; D not certain. Germline-derived CDR1 and CDR2 are SGHTA and FQGNSA. This CDR3 spans 13 amino acids. The V end lost 2 bases, the J end lost 4 bases, and 8 bases lay between the germline ends. CDR3: CASSLLAATEAFF. Here the CDR3 DNA reads TGTGCCAGCAGCTTATTAGCCGCCACTGAAGCTTTCTTT.

A single count supports this clone. The gene calls are TRBV5-4 and TRBJ1-1; TRBD1 matches at 8 bases. Losses at the gene ends were 4 bases for V and 2 bases for J; bases not matched to a gene: 10. This CDR3 spans 16 amino acids. In germline, CDR1 is SGHNT, CDR2 YYREEE (reference sequence). CDR3 in DNA: TGTGCCAGCAGCCCCCTCAAGACAGGGGTAAACACTGAAGCTTTCTTT. Its translation: CASSPLKTGVNTEAFF.

The V gene is TRBV7-8, the J gene TRBJ1-5, with 9 bases lining up with TRBD1. The CDR3 extends over 16 amino acids. From germline, CDR1 is SGHVS and CDR2 FQNEAQ. The V segment lost 5 bases and the J segment 7 bases; nucleotides outside the gene matches: 12. The CDR3 sequence is CASSRGETGGRQPQHF. The CDR3 DNA sequence: TGTGCCAGCAGCCGCGGCGAAACAGGGGGCCGACAGCCCCAGCATTTT. Full variable domain (missing parts from reference TRBV7-8 and TRBJ1-5): GAGVSQSPRYKVAKRGQDVALRCDPISGHVSLFWYQQALGQGPEFLTYFQNEAQLDKSGLPSDRFFAERPEGSVSTLKIQRTQQEDSAVYLCASSRGETGGRQPQHFGDGTRLSIL.

The V and J genes are TRBV27 and TRBJ2-1, with 9 nucleotides matching TRBD2. The CDR3 is 13 residues long. J was trimmed by 5 bases and V by 8 bases; bases with no gene match: 4. From germline, CDR1 is MNHEY and CDR2 SMNVEV (reference sequence). The chain's CDR3 is CASGVAGDNEQFF. The CDR3 DNA follows: TGTGCCAGCGGAGTAGCGGGGGACAATGAGCAGTTCTTC.

The V and J genes are TRBV30 and TRBJ1-3; D not resolved. CDR1 and CDR2 (germline): GTSNPN, SVGIG (reference sequence). The CDR3 has 13 amino acids. Trimming took off 8 bases at V and 2 bases at J, with 13 bases between the two ends. The CDR3 loop reads CAQGLGAGNTIYF. CDR3 sequence (DNA): TGTGCCCAAGGACTGGGCGCTGGAAACACCATATATTTT.

CDR3 loop: CASSLMTGSYGYTF. The CDR3 DNA reads TGCGCCAGCAGCTTAATGACAGGGTCCTATGGCTACACCTTC. This rearrangement joins TRBV5-1 to TRBJ1-2; 7 nucleotides match TRBD1. V trimming: 2 bases; J trimming: 4 bases; junction bases outside the gene matches: 5. Germline V lookup: CDR1 SGHRS, CDR2 YFSETQ. This CDR3 has 14 amino acids.

This chain links TRBV6-2 or TRBV6-3 with TRBJ2-7; D unclear. Germline lookup yields CDR1 MNHEY and CDR2 SVGEGT. The CDR3 sequence is 16 residues long. The V end lost 2 bases, the J end lost 0 bases, and 14 bases lay between the germline ends. Here the CDR3 DNA reads TGTGCCAGCAGTTACAGTTCTAGTATCCCCTCCTACGAGCAGTACTTC. Its protein product is CASSYSSSIPSYEQYF.

The rearrangement uses TRBV5-4 and TRBJ2-5; D is possibly TRBD2 (6 bases). Germline CDR1 is SGHNT and CDR2 is YYREEE (reference sequence). The CDR3 sequence is 14 residues long. V was trimmed by 4 bases and J by 5 bases, leaving 15 bases between them. DNA of the CDR3: TGTGCCAGCAGCACCTGGGGGGAAAGGGAGACCCAGTACTTC. Its protein product is CASSTWGERETQYF.

The chain recombines TRBV28 with TRBJ2-7; TRBD1 aligns across 7 bases. Per germline, CDR1 MDHEN and CDR2 SYDVKM. The CDR3 loop spans 15 amino acids. J gave up 2 bases and V 7 bases, and 11 bases lay outside the gene matches. The CDR3 loop reads CASTLPGQPTYEQYF. The CDR3 DNA sequence: TGTGCCAGCACCCTCCCGGGACAGCCAACCTACGAGCAGTACTTC.

The gene calls are TRBV6-5 and TRBJ1-2, with 10 positions matching TRBD1. Germline V gene lookup returns CDR1 MNHEY and CDR2 SVGAGI. The trim removed 9 bases at V and 4 bases at J, leaving 8 bases unmatched. This CDR3 has 14 amino acids. The CDR3 coding sequence is TGTGCCAGTAACCGGGACAGGGGCGGCTATGGCTACACCTTC. This sequence encodes CASNRDRGGYGYTF.

The chain links TRBV12-2 to TRBJ2-7; the table's D call, TRBD2, was not checked against the DNA. TRBV12-2 is reported as a pseudogene. The CDR3 has 10 residues. CDR3 coding DNA: TGTGCAAGTCCCGGGGGACTCCAGTACTTC. This sequence encodes CASPGGLQYF.

The CDR3 sequence is CASRLRGGGGNEQFF. The CDR3 nucleotides are TGCGCCAGCAGACTAAGGGGGGGCGGAGGCAATGAGCAGTTCTTC. The chain combines TRBV10-1 with TRBJ2-1, with a tentative D call TRBD2 (7 bases). The V end lost 6 bases, the J end lost 6 bases, and 18 bases lay between the germline ends. The CDR3 is 15 amino acids. Germline-derived CDR1 and CDR2 are WNHNN and SYGVQD (reference sequence).

This chain links TRBV5-5 with TRBJ1-1, with D possibly matching TRBD1 (5 bases). V lost 4 bases and J 4 bases, leaving 14 bases between the germline ends. This CDR3 is built from 14 residues. The germline V gene has CDR1 SGHKS and CDR2 YYEKEE (reference sequence). The CDR3 region has the DNA TGTGCCAGCAGCCGTTTAGGGGCCGGCACTGAAGCTTTCTTT. The encoded protein is CASSRLGAGTEAFF.

The chain recombines TRBV11-1 with TRBJ1-1; D is uncertain. Germline V gene lookup returns CDR1 SGHAT and CDR2 FQDESV (reference sequence). V lost 1 base and J 1 base, leaving 10 bases between the germline ends. The CDR3 loop spans 15 amino acids. DNA of the CDR3: TGTGCCAGCAGCTTAGTAAGTCCAGGGAACACTGAAGCTTTCTTT. Protein product: CASSLVSPGNTEAFF.

The chain uses TRBV29-1 and TRBJ1-5, with D possibly being TRBD1 (6 bases). Trimming took 4 bases from V and 6 from J, leaving 13 bases between them. This CDR3 contains 13 residues. Germline CDR1 reads SQVTM; CDR2 reads ANQGSEA. CDR3 nucleotides: TGCAGCGTTGTCCCCACACAGGGTCAGCCCCAGCATTTT. It specifies CSVVPTQGQPQHF.

The rearrangement joins TRBV13 to TRBJ1-5; 9 positions match TRBD1. V shed 5 bases, J shed 5 bases, and the junction held 7 bases outside the gene matches. The V gene's germline CDR1 is PRHDT and CDR2 FYEKMQ (reference sequence). This CDR3 is 15 amino acids long. The CDR3 here is CASSERGQGDQPQHF. CDR3 DNA: TGTGCCAGCAGCGAAAGGGGACAGGGCGATCAGCCCCAGCATTTT.

The chain employs TRBV5-8 and TRBJ2-7; D possibly corresponds to TRBD1 (5 bases). The CDR3 has 14 residues. CDR1 is SGHTS, CDR2 YDEGEE, per germline. V dropped 0 bases and J dropped 7 bases, with 14 bases sitting between them. The CDR3, as DNA: TGTGCCAGCAGCTTGGGGGGCGGTTTCTGGGAGCAGTACTTC. Translated: CASSLGGGFWEQYF. The full variable domain, in which reference TRBV5-8 and TRBJ2-7 provide the parts outside the CDR3, is EAGVTQSPTHLIKTRGQQATLRCSPISGHTSVYWYQQALGLGLQFLLWYDEGEERNRGNFPPRFSGRQFPNYSSELNVNALELEDSALYLCASSLGGGFWEQYFGPGTRLTVT.

In this sample, this clone turned up once. V and J are TRBV2 and TRBJ2-3; 9 positions match TRBD1. This CDR3 has 14 amino acids. The J segment lost 3 bases and the V segment lost 9 bases, leaving 7 bases of the junction unmatched. Germline CDR1 SNHLY, CDR2 FYNNEI. The CDR3 region has the DNA TGTGCCAGTATTTACAGGGGGCAAACAGATACGCAGTATTTT. Its translation: CASIYRGQTDTQYF.

The chain has TRBV5-8 and TRBJ2-1; the match to TRBD2 covers 8 bases. The CDR3 has 17 residues. The junction had 9 bases not matched to a gene; V was cut back by 0 bases and J by 4 bases. CDR1 SGHTS and CDR2 YDEGEE come from the germline V gene. Written as DNA, the CDR3 is TGTGCCAGCAGCTTGGTTAGAACTAGCGGAGTATACAATGAGCAGTTCTTC. It translates to CASSLVRTSGVYNEQFF.

The chain employs TRBV18 and TRBJ2-1; D perhaps matches TRBD1 (5 bases). V lost 6 bases to trimming and J lost 9 bases, with 21 bases between them. Germline CDR1 is KGHSH and CDR2 is LQKENI. The CDR3 has 15 amino acids. CDR3 sequence: CASSISPGQAGEQFF. As DNA, the CDR3 is TGTGCCAGCTCGATTTCCCCAGGGCAGGCAGGTGAGCAGTTCTTC.

This sequence joins TRBV1 and TRBJ2-7; whether TRBD2, the table's D call, matches the DNA was not checked. TRBV1 is an annotated pseudogene. The CDR3 extends over 17 amino acids. The CDR3 spells CTSSQVSGGSLIYEQYF. CDR3 coding DNA: TGCACCAGCAGCCAAGTGTCCGGGGGGTCCCTAATATACGAGCAGTACTTC.

The chain has TRBV19 and TRBJ1-1, with 7 positions matching TRBD1. This CDR3 has 12 amino acids. With 1 base clipped from V and 11 bases from J, the junction kept 4 bases outside the gene matches. The V gene's germline CDR1 is LNHDA and CDR2 SQIVND (reference sequence). The CDR3 coding sequence is TGTGCCAGTAGTATAGTGCAGGGACAGGCTTTCTTT. Encoded protein: CASSIVQGQAFF.